The rows below give T cell receptor beta chains drawn from one sample of a study of shared clonotypes between healthy human individuals. The method was immunoSEQ multiplex PCR; TCRdb's version includes in-frame clones alone and lacks a portion of them. The sample comprises 550,000 to 850,000 clones, about 74% of which are singletons, and 1.7% rests with the top ten. The sample comprised memory CD4+ T cells sorted from blood. The source of these receptors is a woman in her 30s in good health. Each CDR3 is given with its conserved first and last residue.

TRBJ2-3	TRBV18	CASSQLGLASTDTQYF
TRBJ1-2	TRBV18	CASSPEAGANYGYTF
TRBJ2-7	TRBV5-6	CASSLLGLAGVGEQYF
TRBJ2-5	TRBV19	CASTHGGRARQETQYF
TRBJ1-4	TRBV11-2	CASSLTATNEKLFF
TRBJ2-2	TRBV6-1	CAAYSGADPIGELFF
TRBJ2-5	TRBV4-1	CASSPSGSLFGQETQYF
TRBJ1-5	TRBV7-8	CASSPKRSVSNQPQHF
TRBJ2-3	TRBV28	CASSSLLGSYYTQYF
TRBJ1-5	TRBV19	CAHLSGGHQPQHF